This T cell receptor (beta chain) was documented in a study of memory B cells and T cells in multiple sclerosis (dated by TCRdb to 2017 to 2018). Describing the broader study: TCR beta repertoires of autoproliferating peripheral T cells were compared with the TCR beta repertoires of brain lesion-infiltrating T cells in multiple sclerosis patients. TCR sequencing included a couple of multiple sclerosis patients for whom either brain lesions at autopsy or brain-infiltrating cells from biopsy were available. Findings and caveats that apply to the study as a whole: Because clone-set sizes differed between compartments, counts of shared clonotypes were influenced and normalization was required.

Points on this clone: Its cognate antigen has yet to be identified. No per-base quality is available; no much larger clone lies one base away.

The CDR3, cysteine through phenylalanine, is 13 amino acids long. The kept DNA is CDR3 alone, 39 bases in frame from the first base. The junction shows trimming of 3 bases on V and 8 bases on J, and the gene matches do not reach 7 bases of it. CDR1 and CDR2 are drawn from the germline V gene: SGDLS, YYNGEE. Genomic DNA was extracted, and the immunoSEQ Platform was used to amplify TCRbeta CDR3 regions from that DNA. The immunoSEQ assay used multiplex PCR together with high-throughput sequencing and a bioinformatics pipeline from the vendor. The paper's data handling went like this. Non-productive sequences and CDR3s under 4 amino acids long were removed, and the clonotype frequencies in each sample were recalculated. In immunoSEQ Analyzer 2.0, a clonotype counted as shared when the CDR3 amino acid, V gene and J gene sequences were identical. Repertoire overlap was normalized by dividing shared clonotype counts by the product of both clone-set sizes, with the result scaled by 1000 into arbitrary units. TCRdb mirrors the immuneACCESS table, restricted to in-frame sequences. Some clones are absent from its copies; in checked studies, under half trace to an unresolved V gene, and the reason for the others is unknown. For V, J and clone size, that table is used; D and trimming come from the DNA. This sample gives some 49,000 clones in total; over 75% of them show up just once. The leading ten clones occupy 0.9% to 1.3% of the sample.

After CFSE-labeled PBMCs were cultured without a stimulus, the autoproliferating (CFSEdim) and non-proliferating (CFSEhi) T cell fractions were sequenced separately. Altogether, some 50 million CFSE-labeled PBMCs were kept in culture for 6 to 8 days with no stimulus, after which the replicate wells were combined. Labeling of PBMCs used 0.5 to 0.6 uM CFSE, and the cells were then grown in serum-free AIM-V medium with no exogenous stimuli added. PBMCs were isolated by Ficoll density gradient centrifugation and were cryopreserved before use. Live 7-AAD-negative cells were sorted on a FACSAria III, washed with PBS, and frozen at -80 degrees C as dry pellets.

The sequence derives from a human donor with multiple sclerosis. The material sequenced was PBMCs from blood kept in culture. The sequence is built from TRBV9 and TRBJ1-2; TRBD1 lines up with 7 middle nucleotides. CDR3 reads: CASSDRGVGGYTF. In nucleotides, the sequence is TGTGCCAGCAGCGACAGGGGCGTGGGGGGCTACACCTTC.